This T cell receptor beta chain was found in a study of T cells after yellow fever vaccination. V dropped 4 bases and J dropped 2 bases, with 8 bases sitting between them. The length of the CDR3 is 13 residues. Germline CDR1 and CDR2: LNHDA and SQIVND (reference sequence). Each CDR3 protein gets one entry after TCRdb re-called the 5' RACE reads with MiXCR. Altogether 300,000 to 400,000 distinct CDR3 sequences are present, roughly an eighth being singletons, with the ten largest covering 3.2%. This clonotype was seen repeatedly, ten times or more. The material was CD4+ T cells sorted from PBMCs, obtained 15 days after the yellow fever booster vaccination. The chain links TRBV19 to TRBJ1-1; D not certain. This receptor was obtained from a young man who received the YFV17D yellow fever vaccine. CDR3 protein: CASSKRENTEAFF. CDR3 in DNA: TGTGCCAGTAGTAAGCGGGAAAACACTGAAGCTTTCTTT.